Each of the 30 T cell receptor beta chains below was sequenced from the same sample in a study of blood T cell repertoires in COVID-19. The method was immunoSEQ multiplex PCR; TCRdb's version includes in-frame clones alone and lacks a portion of them. The data show a few hundred thousand clones, around nine tenths seen once. The sequencing input was peripheral blood. These receptors were collected from a woman in her thirties or forties who had recovered from COVID-19.

This rearrangement joins TRBV6-5 to TRBJ2-7; 7 nucleotides match TRBD2. This CDR3 region has 15 residues. With V trimmed by 6 bases and J by 1 base, 9 bases remained unmatched. Germline CDR1 MNHEY, CDR2 SVGAGI. The CDR3 DNA reads as TGTGCCAGCAGGGGGGTGGCTAGCGGTTCCTACGAGCAGTACTTC. It codes for CASRGVASGSYEQYF.

The gene calls are TRBV27 and TRBJ1-5; 8 positions agree with TRBD1. With V trimmed by 6 bases and J by 6 bases, 13 bases remained unmatched. The length of the CDR3 is 16 residues. Germline values: CDR1 MNHEY, CDR2 SMNVEV (reference sequence). The CDR3 spells CASSPGQGGWSQPQHF. As DNA, the CDR3 is TGTGCCAGCAGCCCCGGACAGGGAGGTTGGAGTCAGCCCCAGCATTTT.

The chain combines TRBV23-1 with TRBJ2-7; maybe TRBD1 (6 bases). TRBV23-1 is designated an ORF whose function remains uncertain. The V end lost 4 bases, the J end lost 5 bases, and 21 bases lay between the germline ends. The CDR3 has 16 amino acids. The CDR3 DNA reads TGCGCCAGCAGTCCGGCCGGCCCCGGGACACCACACGAGCAGTACTTC. Translating gives CASSPAGPGTPHEQYF.

This chain joins TRBV9 and TRBJ2-1; tentative D call: TRBD2 (6 bases). V was pared by 3 bases and J by 9 bases, with 16 bases between. Germline loops: CDR1 SGDLS, CDR2 YYNGEE. This CDR3 spans 14 amino acids. Here the CDR3 reads CASSAFTSSLEQFF. In DNA form, the CDR3 reads TGTGCCAGCAGCGCTTTTACTAGCAGTCTTGAGCAGTTCTTC.

This clone is a singleton in its sample. The V gene is TRBV28, the J gene TRBJ1-6, with D possibly matching TRBD1 (5 bases). The CDR3 is made up of 14 amino acids. V shed 5 bases and J shed 14 bases, with 19 bases lying between them. Germline V gene lookup returns CDR1 MDHEN and CDR2 SYDVKM. The CDR3 DNA reads as TGTGCCAGCAGTCCCCCGGCCCGGGGGGGGGCCCTCCACTTT. It encodes CASSPPARGGALHF.

Comment on this clone: This sample also contains other DNA sequences that code for the same CDR3. This rearrangement joins TRBV18 to TRBJ1-5; D remains ambiguous. The ends were cut back, 6 bases at V and 3 bases at J, with 12 bases in the middle. Germline V CDR1 and CDR2: KGHSH, LQKENI. This CDR3 spans 14 amino acids. The CDR3 here is CASSPGRDNQPQHF. The CDR3 region has the DNA TGTGCCAGCTCCCCGGGGAGAGACAATCAGCCCCAGCATTTT.

This sequence joins TRBV9 and TRBJ2-3; 9 nucleotides line up with TRBD2. The junction had 6 bases not matched to a gene; V was cut back by 2 bases and J by 2 bases. In germline, CDR1 is SGDLS, CDR2 YYNGEE. The CDR3 sequence is 16 residues long. CDR3 coding DNA: TGTGCCAGCAGCGTGCCCCCTAGCGGGGACACAGATACGCAGTATTTT. It specifies CASSVPPSGDTDTQYF.

This clone was seen a single time. J is TRBJ1-3 and V is TRBV19; no reliable D call. The CDR3 has 14 amino acids. V dropped 7 bases and J dropped 0 bases, with 10 bases sitting between them. CDR1 and CDR2 from the germline V gene are LNHDA and SQIVND (reference sequence). The CDR3 region is CASIPPSSGNTIYF. Written as DNA, the CDR3 is TGTGCCAGTATCCCTCCCAGCTCTGGAAACACCATATATTTT.

The rearrangement joins TRBV4-3 to TRBJ1-6, with 9 bases aligning to TRBD1. CDR3 length: 17 residues. With 4 bases clipped from V and 0 bases from J, the junction kept 4 bases outside the gene matches. Germline V gene data show CDR1 as LGHNA and CDR2 as YSLEER. The CDR3 reads CASSPTTGGSYNSPLHF. CDR3 DNA sequence: TGCGCCAGCAGCCCCACGACAGGGGGCTCCTATAATTCACCCCTCCACTTT.

The V gene is TRBV9, the J gene TRBJ2-1, with unresolved D. Germline V gives CDR1 SGDLS, CDR2 YYNGEE. Trimming removed 2 bases at V and 6 bases at J, with 12 bases between. The CDR3 totals 14 residues. In DNA form, the CDR3 reads TGTGCCAGCAGCGTTGCCCAGGTCCCCAATGAGCAGTTCTTC. It is translated as CASSVAQVPNEQFF.

The J gene is TRBJ1-5, the V gene TRBV12-3 or TRBV12-4; D is possibly TRBD1 (5 bases). V gave up 7 bases and J gave up 10 bases, with 14 bases separating them. This CDR3 has 12 residues. CDR3 protein: CASTRGADPQHF. CDR3 bases: TGTGCCAGCACCCGCGGGGCTGACCCCCAGCATTTT.

The chain links TRBV30 to TRBJ1-2; no firm D call. The CDR3 sequence is 13 residues long. Germline-derived CDR1 and CDR2 are GTSNPN and SVGIG (reference sequence). The V gene lost 4 bases and the J gene lost 8 bases, with 17 bases spanning the gap. Written as DNA, the CDR3 is TGTGCCTGGACCCCCGTGGGCGTTGGCGGCTACACCTTC. Translation: CAWTPVGVGGYTF.

V is TRBV7-2 and J is TRBJ2-4; 12 bases map to TRBD2. The germline V gene has CDR1 SGHTA and CDR2 FQGNSA. The CDR3 sequence is 15 residues long. V trimming: 5 bases; J trimming: 12 bases; junction bases outside the gene matches: 11. CDR3 amino acids: CASSAVLAGGPGQYF. CDR3 DNA sequence: TGTGCCAGCAGCGCAGTCCTAGCGGGAGGGCCGGGTCAGTACTTC.

The rearrangement joins TRBV27 to TRBJ2-6; possible D gene TRBD1, 5 bases. The CDR3 extends over 18 amino acids. V lost 5 bases and J 0 bases, leaving 17 bases between the germline ends. The V gene's germline CDR1 is MNHEY and CDR2 SMNVEV (reference sequence). CDR3 sequence: CASSPPAPGPSGANVLTF. Here the CDR3 DNA reads TGTGCCAGCAGTCCCCCCGCCCCAGGGCCCTCTGGGGCCAACGTCCTGACTTTC.

The J gene is TRBJ2-7, the V gene TRBV7-2, with 7 bases identical to TRBD2. There are 13 residues in the CDR3. The germline V gene has CDR1 SGHTA and CDR2 FQGNSA. V trimming: 2 bases; J trimming: 4 bases; junction bases outside the gene matches: 2. CDR3 DNA: TGTGCCAGCAGCTTATGGGGGGGGTACGAGCAGTACTTC. Amino acid sequence: CASSLWGGYEQYF.

The rearrangement uses TRBV19 and TRBJ2-1; 12 bases align to TRBD2. The CDR3 runs to 17 residues. Germline V CDR1 and CDR2: LNHDA, SQIVND (reference sequence). Trimming cost V 8 bases and J 1 base; bases outside gene matches: 9. The CDR3 spells CASGGEGTSGSYNEQFF. CDR3 nucleotide sequence: TGTGCCAGTGGGGGGGAGGGGACTAGCGGGTCCTACAATGAGCAGTTCTTC. The complete variable domain, with remaining parts taken from reference TRBV19 and TRBJ2-1, reads DGGITQSPKYLFRKEGQNVTLSCEQNLNHDAMYWYRQDPGQGLRLIYYSQIVNDFQKGDIAEGYSVSREKKESFPLTVTSAQKNPTAFYLCASGGEGTSGSYNEQFFGPGTRLTVL.

In its sample, this clone was seen once. The rearrangement uses TRBV7-2 and TRBJ1-2; TRBD1 matches at 7 bases. The junction had 10 bases not matched to a gene; V was cut back by 5 bases and J by 4 bases. Germline lookup yields CDR1 SGHTA and CDR2 FQGNSA. CDR3 length: 15 residues. The CDR3 reads CASSHRRQGSYGYTF. CDR3 nucleotides: TGTGCCAGCAGCCACCGCCGACAGGGCAGCTATGGCTACACCTTC.

This rearrangement joins TRBV25-1 to TRBJ2-5; 7 bases fit TRBD1. The V gene end was trimmed by 3 bases and the J gene end by 0 bases; junction bases not matched to a gene: 7. This CDR3 has 16 residues. Per germline, CDR1 MGHDK and CDR2 SYGVNS. The CDR3 is CASSDPDRKNQETQYF. The CDR3 coding sequence is TGTGCCAGCAGTGACCCGGACAGGAAAAACCAAGAGACCCAGTACTTC.

The chain is built from TRBV6-2 or TRBV6-3 and TRBJ1-6; D remains unclear. Germline CDR1 and CDR2: MNHEY and SVGEGT. This CDR3 is built from 12 residues. V dropped 6 bases and J dropped 11 bases, with 11 bases sitting between them. This CDR3 reads CASSPQVPPLHF. CDR3 nucleotide sequence: TGTGCCAGCAGCCCCCAGGTGCCACCCCTCCACTTT.

The chain employs TRBV6-2 or TRBV6-3 and TRBJ2-7; 9 positions agree with TRBD1. J lost 6 bases, V lost 5 bases, and 8 bases had no gene match. Germline lookup yields CDR1 MNHEY and CDR2 SVGEGT. CDR3 size: 14 residues. The CDR3 region has the DNA TGTGCCAGCAGTCCCCGACAGGGGGGGTCCGAGCAGTACTTC. Its protein is CASSPRQGGSEQYF.

The V gene is TRBV7-9, the J gene TRBJ2-1; 13 bases line up with TRBD2. Germline CDR1 is SEHNR and CDR2 is FQNEAQ (reference sequence). Losses at the gene ends were 5 bases for V and 7 bases for J; bases not matched to a gene: 8. The CDR3 has 16 amino acids. CDR3 in amino acids: CASSPLWTSGRNEQFF. CDR3 nucleotide sequence: TGTGCCAGCAGCCCCCTATGGACTAGCGGGAGAAATGAGCAGTTCTTC.

The genes are TRBV7-9 and TRBJ1-1, with 8 bases fitting TRBD1. V shed 1 base and J 4 bases; nucleotides not matched to a gene: 8. CDR3 size: 16 residues. Germline CDR1 is SEHNR and CDR2 is FQNEAQ (reference sequence). Here the CDR3 DNA reads TGTGCCAGCAGCTTAGGCGGACAGGGTCTGGGCACTGAAGCTTTCTTT. Translating gives CASSLGGQGLGTEAFF.

The chain employs TRBV5-1 and TRBJ2-7, with 11 bases that match TRBD2. Trimming removed 4 bases from V and 2 bases from J; junction bases left unmatched: 8. Germline V gene data show CDR1 as SGHRS and CDR2 as YFSETQ. The CDR3 totals 16 residues. CDR3 nucleotides: TGCGCCAGCAGCCCCCTGACTAGCGGGGCTACCTACGAGCAGTACTTC. It encodes CASSPLTSGATYEQYF.

The chain carries TRBV10-3 and TRBJ2-1; 10 bases map to TRBD2. V shed 3 bases and J 8 bases; nucleotides not matched to a gene: 7. The germline V gene has CDR1 ENHRY and CDR2 SYGVKD. The CDR3 sequence is 15 residues long. CDR3 coding DNA: TGTGCCATCAGTGAAAGGCTAGCGGGAGTTCATGAGCAGTTCTTC. It translates to CAISERLAGVHEQFF.

This clone was observed a single time. This CDR3 is CASSFIYGDEQFF. The CDR3 DNA sequence: TGTGCCAGCAGCTTTATCTACGGGGATGAGCAGTTCTTC. The gene calls are TRBV3-1 (or the pseudogene TRBV3-2) and TRBJ2-1; a possible D gene is TRBD2 (5 bases). Germline V CDR1 and CDR2: LGHDT, YNNKEL (reference sequence). V shed 5 bases and J shed 8 bases, with 13 bases lying between them. CDR3 size: 13 residues.

The chain combines TRBV2 with TRBJ2-1; a possible D gene is TRBD2 (5 bases). Looked up from germline, CDR1 is SNHLY and CDR2 is FYNNEI. V dropped 0 bases and J dropped 10 bases, with 13 bases sitting between them. The CDR3 covers 14 residues. CDR3 amino acids: CASSEAPGYGEQFF. CDR3 nucleotide sequence: TGTGCCAGCAGTGAAGCCCCGGGGTATGGCGAGCAGTTCTTC. Together with reference TRBV2 and TRBJ2-1, the CDR3 gives the full variable domain: EPEVTQTPSHQVTQMGQEVILRCVPISNHLYFYWYRQILGQKVEFLVSFYNNEISEKSEIFDDQFSVERPDGSNFTLKIRSTKLEDSAMYFCASSEAPGYGEQFFGPGTRLTVL.

This chain connects TRBV10-1 to TRBJ2-1; 8 bases fit TRBD2. CDR1 is WNHNN and CDR2 is SYGVQD in the germline V gene (reference sequence). The CDR3 extends over 13 amino acids. J was trimmed by 10 bases and V by 8 bases; bases with no gene match: 10. CDR3 residues: CASAGTRTAEQFF. Here the CDR3 DNA reads TGCGCCAGCGCCGGGACTAGAACTGCGGAGCAGTTCTTC.

With respect to this clone: An end of the junction differs from the germline gene, which may be a read error. The CDR3 is CASSFRDTEAFF. The CDR3, as DNA: TGTGCCAGCAGTTTCCGGGACACCGAAGCTTTCTTT. The chain uses TRBV12-3 or TRBV12-4 and TRBJ1-1; D might be TRBD1 (6 bases). This CDR3 spans 12 amino acids.

This clone was seen once. This chain joins TRBV27 and TRBJ2-4; 10 bases map to TRBD1. J gave up 2 bases and V 2 bases, and 12 bases lay outside the gene matches. This CDR3 spans 19 amino acids. Germline V gene lookup returns CDR1 MNHEY and CDR2 SMNVEV (reference sequence). CDR3 region: CASSLDPRQGAASKNIQYF. In nucleotides, the CDR3 is TGTGCCAGCAGTTTAGACCCCCGACAGGGGGCGGCTTCCAAAAACATTCAGTACTTC.

The rearrangement uses TRBV7-6 and TRBJ1-1; 7 bases are shared with TRBD1. The junction had 8 bases not matched to a gene; V was cut back by 5 bases and J by 5 bases. In germline, CDR1 is SGHVS, CDR2 FNYEAQ. The CDR3 is made up of 14 amino acids. The CDR3 DNA reads as TGTGCCAGCAGCACAACCCCAGGGGGGACTGAAGCTTTCTTT. The encoded protein is CASSTTPGGTEAFF.